This T cell receptor beta chain was observed in a study of CD8 T cells in Susac syndrome. The study, taken as a whole, reports: It was acknowledged in the study that its TCR sequencing and HLA analysis involved a relatively small number of individuals.

The CDR3 is 13 amino acids. Trimming pared 5 bases from V and 2 bases from J, leaving 7 bases between. The V gene's germline CDR1 is MDHEN and CDR2 SYDVKM. A word on this clonotype: What it recognizes is unknown.

cDNA came from about 0.46 to 1 ug RNA primed by random hexamers. The amplification used immunoSEQ multiplex PCR on TCR beta CDR3; it spanned 54 Vbeta and 13 Jbeta. TCRdb itself ran the immunoSEQ multiplex PCR reads through MiXCR, one entry per CDR3 protein. Of 180,000 or so distinct CDR3 sequences in the sample, roughly 95% were seen once. The receptor's source is a human donor in good health. The sample taken for sequencing was CD4+ T cells from PBMCs. V gene TRBV28 combines with J gene TRBJ2-1; the D is unclear. CDR3 coding DNA: TGTGCCAGCAGTCCCGAGACCTACAATGAGCAGTTCTTC. Amino acids: CASSPETYNEQFF.